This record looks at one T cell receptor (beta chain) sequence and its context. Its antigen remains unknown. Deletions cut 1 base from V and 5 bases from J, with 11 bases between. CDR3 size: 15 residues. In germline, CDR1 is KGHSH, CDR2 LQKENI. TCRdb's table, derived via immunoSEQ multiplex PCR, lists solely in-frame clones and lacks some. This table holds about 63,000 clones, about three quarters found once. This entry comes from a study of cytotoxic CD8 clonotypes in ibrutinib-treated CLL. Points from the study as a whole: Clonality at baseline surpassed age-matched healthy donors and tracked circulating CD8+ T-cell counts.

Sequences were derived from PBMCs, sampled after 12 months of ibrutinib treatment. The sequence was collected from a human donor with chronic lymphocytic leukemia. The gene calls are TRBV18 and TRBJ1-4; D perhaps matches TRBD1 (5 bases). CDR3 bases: TGTGCCAGCTCACCACGCAGTGCAGGGAATGAAAAACTGTTTTTT. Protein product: CASSPRSAGNEKLFF.